The entry that follows covers one T cell receptor delta chain sequence. Its antigen is unidentified. A far larger clone is one base from this, pointing to a likely read error. Other DNA sequences in this specimen translate into the identical CDR3. Germline trimming cut 3 bases from V and 3 bases from J; bases unmatched to any gene: 28. The CDR3 is 22 residues long. The germline CDR1 and CDR2 sequences are TSWWSYY and QGS. TCRdb fed the multiplex PCR reads into CATT to redo clone calling. Among about 93,000 delta-chain clones listed, 0.98% were seen once. The data originate from a study of γδ T cells in repeated Plasmodium falciparum infection. Whole-study context: Malaria-naive adults were infected with P. falciparum NF54 four times over roughly 620 days. Malian gammadelta TCRs were studied during no-transmission periods and across acute malaria episodes. General study results and limits: Over time and infection, Vgamma9/Vdelta2+ repertoires remained highly stable and polyclonal. Vdelta2-negative gammadelta repertoires appeared less diverse and less shared in Malian than Australian children.

Gammadelta T cells were flow-sorted from PBMC into Vgamma9/Vdelta2+ and Vdelta2-negative populations for bulk analysis. V usage is TRDV1 and J usage is TRDJ1; 7 bases are a match to TRDD3. Matching the DNA to germline supplied the J gene, which TCRdb does not give. What was sequenced was gamma-delta T cells from blood. This TCR derives from a pool of human donors (malaria-infected and uninfected, not separated). CDR3 region: CALGEQSRWLGSYWGLPDKLIF. The CDR3 nucleotides read TGTGCTCTTGGGGAGCAAAGTCGATGGTTGGGTTCATACTGGGGATTACCCGATAAACTCATCTTT.